Shown below are 10 T cell receptor beta chains from a single sample sequenced in a study of blood T cell repertoires in COVID-19. Using immunoSEQ multiplex PCR, the repertoire was profiled, and TCRdb retains in-frame clones only, with some absent. The sample lists 380,000 or so clones, 81% occurring once. Input material: peripheral blood. The receptors shown here come from a human donor with acute or convalescent COVID-19. The donor label of this sample is uncertain.

This clone appeared a few times. The V and J genes are TRBV5-1 and TRBJ1-6, with TRBD1 matching over 8 bases. Germline CDR1 and CDR2: SGHRS and YFSETQ. V was pared by 4 bases and J by 10 bases, with 7 bases of the junction left unmatched. CDR3 length equals 14 residues. The CDR3 DNA sequence: TGCGCCAGCAGCACCGGACAGGGTGGGTCACCCCTCCACTTT. This codes for CASSTGQGGSPLHF.

The chain has TRBV2 and TRBJ1-2; D gene unclear. Trimming stripped 1 base from V and 0 bases from J, with 6 bases between. The CDR3 covers 14 residues. CDR1 is SNHLY and CDR2 is FYNNEI in the germline V gene. CDR3 in amino acids: CASSEEGANYGYTF. For the CDR3, the DNA is TGTGCCAGCAGTGAAGAGGGAGCTAACTATGGCTACACCTTC. The variable domain in full, with the rest retrieved from reference TRBV2 and TRBJ1-2, is EPEVTQTPSHQVTQMGQEVILRCVPISNHLYFYWYRQILGQKVEFLVSFYNNEISEKSEIFDDQFSVERPDGSNFTLKIRSTKLEDSAMYFCASSEEGANYGYTFGSGTRLTVV.

As to this clone: Other DNA variants within this sample encode the same CDR3. The chain carries TRBV28 and TRBJ2-7; D may be TRBD2 (6 bases). The CDR3 runs 14 residues. Germline V gene data show CDR1 as MDHEN and CDR2 as SYDVKM. V lost 3 bases to trimming and J lost 0 bases, with 9 bases between them. The CDR3 DNA follows: TGTGCCAGCAGTTTGGGGGGTAGCTCCTACGAGCAGTACTTC. Residues: CASSLGGSSYEQYF.

The CDR3 DNA reads as TGTGCCTGGGACAGGGGTGAGTCCTACGAGCAGTACTTC. This codes for CAWDRGESYEQYF. The chain is built from TRBV30 and TRBJ2-7; 8 bases agree with TRBD1. Unmatched junction bases numbered 4, after V lost 5 bases and J lost 1 base. CDR1 and CDR2 from the germline V gene are GTSNPN and SVGIG (reference sequence). The CDR3 runs 13 residues.

About this clone itself: This specimen includes other DNA sequences encoding the same CDR3. The V gene is TRBV5-1, the J gene TRBJ1-2, with TRBD1 matching over 8 bases. CDR1 and CDR2 (germline): SGHRS, YFSETQ. The CDR3 has 14 residues. With 4 bases clipped from V and 6 bases from J, the junction kept 8 bases outside the gene matches. The CDR3: CASSADRGSDGYTF. The DNA of the CDR3 is TGCGCCAGCAGCGCCGACAGGGGTTCGGATGGCTACACCTTC.

The rearrangement links TRBV13 to TRBJ1-1, with TRBD1 matching over 8 bases. Germline trimming cut 5 bases from V and 3 bases from J; bases unmatched to any gene: 11. The germline V gene has CDR1 PRHDT and CDR2 FYEKMQ (reference sequence). This CDR3 is 16 amino acids long. CDR3 coding DNA: TGTGCCAGCAGCCAGACGACAGGGGCTGTTGACACTGAAGCTTTCTTT. It translates to CASSQTTGAVDTEAFF.

This clone has only a few counts. This rearrangement joins TRBV7-6 to TRBJ2-2; the match to TRBD1 covers 7 bases. Losses at the gene ends were 1 base for V and 5 bases for J; bases not matched to a gene: 10. The germline V gene has CDR1 SGHVS and CDR2 FNYEAQ. The CDR3 totals 17 residues. The CDR3 here is CASSLVPAGTDTGELFF. DNA of the CDR3: TGTGCCAGCAGCTTAGTCCCCGCCGGGACAGATACCGGGGAGCTGTTTTTT.

The CDR3 protein is CSASHRGYEQYF. CDR3 nucleotides: TGCAGTGCTAGTCACAGGGGTTACGAGCAGTACTTC. This sequence joins TRBV20-1 and TRBJ2-7; TRBD1 agrees at 7 bases. The CDR3 extends over 12 amino acids. V gave up 3 bases and J gave up 4 bases; unmatched junction bases: 3. In germline, CDR1 is DFQATT, CDR2 SNEGSKA (reference sequence).

The chain combines TRBV11-3 with TRBJ2-2, with 7 bases that match TRBD1. This CDR3 comprises 17 residues. J gave up 4 bases and V 4 bases, and 12 bases lay outside the gene matches. Germline V CDR1 and CDR2: SGHNT, YENEEA. The chain's CDR3 is CASSSPSRQGITGELFF. CDR3 bases: TGTGCCAGCAGCTCCCCCTCTAGACAGGGAATCACCGGGGAGCTGTTTTTT.

The DNA of the CDR3 is TGTGCCAGCAGCTGGTTTGGGACAGATGATAGCAATCAGCCCCAGCATTTT. This codes for CASSWFGTDDSNQPQHF. The J gene is TRBJ1-5, the V gene TRBV11-2, with 7 bases aligning to TRBD1. Trimming removed 4 bases from V and 0 bases from J; junction bases left unmatched: 9. CDR1 is SGHAT, CDR2 FQNNGV, per germline. The CDR3 is 17 amino acids.